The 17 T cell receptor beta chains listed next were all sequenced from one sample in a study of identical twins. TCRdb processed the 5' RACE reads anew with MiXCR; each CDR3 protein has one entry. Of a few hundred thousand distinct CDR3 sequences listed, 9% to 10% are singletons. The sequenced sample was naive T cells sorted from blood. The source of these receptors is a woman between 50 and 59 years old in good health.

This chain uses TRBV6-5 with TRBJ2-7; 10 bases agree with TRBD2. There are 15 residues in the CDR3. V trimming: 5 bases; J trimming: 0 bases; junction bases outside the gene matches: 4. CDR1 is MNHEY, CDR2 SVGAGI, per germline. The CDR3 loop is CASSETSGNSYEQYF. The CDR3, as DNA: TGTGCCAGCAGTGAAACTAGCGGGAACTCCTACGAGCAGTACTTC.

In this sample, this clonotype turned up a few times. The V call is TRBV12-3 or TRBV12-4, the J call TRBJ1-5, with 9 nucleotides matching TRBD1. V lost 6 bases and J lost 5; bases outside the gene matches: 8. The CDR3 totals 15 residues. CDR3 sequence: CASSFSGQGHQPQHF. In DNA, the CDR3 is TGTGCCAGCAGCTTCTCGGGACAGGGCCATCAGCCCCAGCATTTT.

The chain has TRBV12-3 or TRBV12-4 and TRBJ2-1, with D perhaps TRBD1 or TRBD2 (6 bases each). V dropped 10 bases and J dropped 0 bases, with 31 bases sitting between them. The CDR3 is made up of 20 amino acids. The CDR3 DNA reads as TGTGCCACCATGGGGAAGGGGGAAAGCGGGCCTTTGAGCTCCTACAATGAGCAGTTCTTC. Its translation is CATMGKGESGPLSSYNEQFF.

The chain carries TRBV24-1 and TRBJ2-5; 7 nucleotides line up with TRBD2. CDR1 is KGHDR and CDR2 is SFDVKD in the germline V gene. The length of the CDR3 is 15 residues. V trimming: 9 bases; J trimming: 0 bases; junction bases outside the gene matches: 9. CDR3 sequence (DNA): TGTGCCACCGCTGCGGGGCTAGCGGACCAAGAGACCCAGTACTTC. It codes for CATAAGLADQETQYF.

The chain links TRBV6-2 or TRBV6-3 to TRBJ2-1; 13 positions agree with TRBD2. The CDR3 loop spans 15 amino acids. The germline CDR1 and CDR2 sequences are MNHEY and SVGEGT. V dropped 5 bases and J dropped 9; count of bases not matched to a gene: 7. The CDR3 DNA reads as TGTGCCAGCAGTACACTAGCGGGAGGGGGCGGTGAGCAGTTCTTC. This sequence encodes CASSTLAGGGGEQFF.

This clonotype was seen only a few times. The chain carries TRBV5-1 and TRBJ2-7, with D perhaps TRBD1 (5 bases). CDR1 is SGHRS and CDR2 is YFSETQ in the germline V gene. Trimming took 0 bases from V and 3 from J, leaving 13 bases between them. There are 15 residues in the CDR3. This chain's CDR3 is CASSLVPQGDYEQYF. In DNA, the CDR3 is TGCGCCAGCAGCTTGGTCCCCCAAGGGGACTACGAGCAGTACTTC.

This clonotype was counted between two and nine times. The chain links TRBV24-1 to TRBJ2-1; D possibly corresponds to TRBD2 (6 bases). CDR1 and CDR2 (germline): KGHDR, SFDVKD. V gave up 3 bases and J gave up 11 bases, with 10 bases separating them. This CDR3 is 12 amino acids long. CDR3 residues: CATSDVREQQFF. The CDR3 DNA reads TGTGCCACCAGTGATGTCCGGGAGCAGCAGTTCTTC.

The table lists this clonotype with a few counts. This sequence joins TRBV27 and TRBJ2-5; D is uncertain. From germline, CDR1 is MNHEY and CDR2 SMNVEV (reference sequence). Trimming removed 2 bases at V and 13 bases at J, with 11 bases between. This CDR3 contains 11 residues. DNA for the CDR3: TGTGCCAGCAGTTTAAAGACTGTTTGGTACTTC. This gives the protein CASSLKTVWYF.

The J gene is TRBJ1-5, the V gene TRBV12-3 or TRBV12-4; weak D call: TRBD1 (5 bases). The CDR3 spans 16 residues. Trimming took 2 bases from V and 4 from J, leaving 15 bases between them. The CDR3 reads CASSLIRGEWNQPQHF. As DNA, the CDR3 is TGTGCCAGCAGTTTAATTCGGGGCGAGTGGAATCAGCCCCAGCATTTT.

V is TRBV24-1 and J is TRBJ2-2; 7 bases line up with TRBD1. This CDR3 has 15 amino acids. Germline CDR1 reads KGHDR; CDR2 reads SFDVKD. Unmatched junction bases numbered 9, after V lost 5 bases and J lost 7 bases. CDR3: CATSANDRAYGELFF. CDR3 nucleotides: TGTGCCACCAGTGCCAACGACAGGGCGTACGGGGAGCTGTTTTTT.

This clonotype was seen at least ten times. The CDR3 is CASSRWDFQYNEQFF. CDR3 nucleotide sequence: TGTGCCAGCAGTCGCTGGGACTTTCAATACAATGAGCAGTTCTTC. V usage is TRBV27 and J usage is TRBJ2-1, with a possible D match to TRBD2 (6 bases). The V end was cut by 5 bases, the J end by 4 bases, with 15 bases between. Germline CDR1 reads MNHEY; CDR2 reads SMNVEV (reference sequence). CDR3 length equals 15 residues.

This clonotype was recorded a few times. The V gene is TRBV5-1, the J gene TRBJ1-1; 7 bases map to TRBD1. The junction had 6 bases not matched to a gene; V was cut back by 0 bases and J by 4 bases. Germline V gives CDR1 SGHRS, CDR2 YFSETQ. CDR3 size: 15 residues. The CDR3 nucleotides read TGCGCCAGCAGCTTGGAGGGGGCGCGTGGCACTGAAGCTTTCTTT. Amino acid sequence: CASSLEGARGTEAFF.

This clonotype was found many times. This CDR3 reads CSVLGNTEAFF. The CDR3 DNA sequence: TGCAGCGTTCTTGGGAACACTGAAGCTTTCTTT. This sequence joins TRBV29-1 and TRBJ1-1, with no clear D. V gave up 5 bases and J gave up 1 base, with 5 bases separating them. The CDR3 contains 11 residues. Germline values: CDR1 SQVTM, CDR2 ANQGSEA.

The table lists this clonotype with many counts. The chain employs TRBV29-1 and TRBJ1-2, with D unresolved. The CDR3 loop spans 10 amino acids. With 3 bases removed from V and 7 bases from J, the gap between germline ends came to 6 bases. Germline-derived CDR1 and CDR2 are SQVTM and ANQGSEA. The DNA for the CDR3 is TGCAGCGTTGAGAATGGTGGCTACACCTTC. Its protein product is CSVENGGYTF. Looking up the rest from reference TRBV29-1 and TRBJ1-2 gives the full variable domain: SAVISQKPSRDICQRGTSLTIQCQVDSQVTMMFWYRQQPGQSLTLIATANQGSEATYESGFVIDKFPISRPNLTFSTLTVSNMSPEDSSIYLCSVENGGYTFGSGTRLTVV.

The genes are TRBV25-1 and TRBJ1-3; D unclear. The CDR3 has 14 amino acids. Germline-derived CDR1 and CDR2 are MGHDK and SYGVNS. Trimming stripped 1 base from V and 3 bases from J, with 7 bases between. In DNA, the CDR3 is TGTGCCAGCAGTGAATCCCTCGGTGGAAACACCATATATTTT. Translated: CASSESLGGNTIYF.

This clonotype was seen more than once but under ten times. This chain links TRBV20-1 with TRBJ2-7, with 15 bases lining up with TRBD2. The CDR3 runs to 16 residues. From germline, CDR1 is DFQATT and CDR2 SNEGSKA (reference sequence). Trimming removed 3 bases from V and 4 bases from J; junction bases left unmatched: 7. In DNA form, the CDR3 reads TGCAGTGCTAGGGGGGGACTAGCGGGAGGTCTTTACGAGCAGTACTTC. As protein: CSARGGLAGGLYEQYF.

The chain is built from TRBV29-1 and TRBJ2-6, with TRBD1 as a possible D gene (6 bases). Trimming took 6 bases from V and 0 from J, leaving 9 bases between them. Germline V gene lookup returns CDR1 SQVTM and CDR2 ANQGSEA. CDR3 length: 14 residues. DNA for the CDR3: TGCAGCGTCTACAGGGACTCTGGGGCCAACGTCCTGACTTTC. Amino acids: CSVYRDSGANVLTF.